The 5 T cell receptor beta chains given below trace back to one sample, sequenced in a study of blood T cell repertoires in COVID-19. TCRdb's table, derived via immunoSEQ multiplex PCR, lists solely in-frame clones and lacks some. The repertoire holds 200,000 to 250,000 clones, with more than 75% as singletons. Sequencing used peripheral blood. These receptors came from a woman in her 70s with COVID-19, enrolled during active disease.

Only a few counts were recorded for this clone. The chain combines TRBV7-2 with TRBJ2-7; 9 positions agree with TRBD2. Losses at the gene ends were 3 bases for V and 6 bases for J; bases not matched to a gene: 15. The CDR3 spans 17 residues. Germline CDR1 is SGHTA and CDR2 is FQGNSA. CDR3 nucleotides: TGTGCCAGCAGCTTTGGGACTAGCTTGCGTTACAGTCGCGAGCAGTACTTC. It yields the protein CASSFGTSLRYSREQYF. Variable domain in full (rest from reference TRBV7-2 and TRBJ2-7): GAGVSQSPSNKVTEKGKDVELRCDPISGHTALYWYRQSLGQGLEFLIYFQGNSAPDKSGLPSDRFSAERTGGSVSTLTIQRTQQEDSAVYLCASSFGTSLRYSREQYFGPGTRLTVT.

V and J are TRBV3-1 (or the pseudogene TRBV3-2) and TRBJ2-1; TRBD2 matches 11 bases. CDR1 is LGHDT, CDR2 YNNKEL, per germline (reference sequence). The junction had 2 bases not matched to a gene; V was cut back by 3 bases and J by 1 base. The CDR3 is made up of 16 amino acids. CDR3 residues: CASSQGTSGSYNEQFF. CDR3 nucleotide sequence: TGTGCCAGCAGCCAGGGGACTAGCGGTTCCTACAATGAGCAGTTCTTC.

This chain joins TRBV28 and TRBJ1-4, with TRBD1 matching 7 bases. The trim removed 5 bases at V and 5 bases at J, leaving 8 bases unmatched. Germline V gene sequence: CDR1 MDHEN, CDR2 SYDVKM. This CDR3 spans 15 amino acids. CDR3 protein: CASSTTGASNEKLFF. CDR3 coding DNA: TGTGCCAGCAGTACAACAGGGGCGTCGAATGAAAAACTGTTTTTT.

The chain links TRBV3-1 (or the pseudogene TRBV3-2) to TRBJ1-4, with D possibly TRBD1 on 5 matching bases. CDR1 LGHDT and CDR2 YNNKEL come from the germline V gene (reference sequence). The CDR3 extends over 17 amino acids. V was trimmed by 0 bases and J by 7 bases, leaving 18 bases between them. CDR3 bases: TGTGCCAGCAGCCAAGATTGGGGCAGGGAAGGATCTGAAAAACTGTTTTTT. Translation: CASSQDWGREGSEKLFF.

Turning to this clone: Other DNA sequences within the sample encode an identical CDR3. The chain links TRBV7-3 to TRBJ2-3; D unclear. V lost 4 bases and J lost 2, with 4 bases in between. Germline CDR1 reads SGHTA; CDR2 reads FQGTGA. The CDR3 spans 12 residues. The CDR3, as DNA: TGTGCCAGCAGCTCATCCACAGATACGCAGTATTTT. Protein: CASSSSTDTQYF.